This TCR beta chain was recorded in a study of T cell responses to AZD1222 COVID-19 vaccine. Findings and limits, study-wide: Repertoire sampling was restricted to post-peak T cell response timepoints. Mostly white British, mostly female donors; authors suggested clonal diversity may be underestimated.

Of note for this clone: What it binds is not known.

Using immunoSEQ multiplex PCR, the repertoire was profiled, and TCRdb retains in-frame clones only, with some absent. The sample includes fewer than 100,000 clones, 80% to 90% of them seen just once. CDR1 and CDR2 (germline): MNHEY, SMNVEV (reference sequence). This CDR3 contains 14 residues. V lost 3 bases and J 3 bases, leaving 11 bases between the germline ends. The sample was peripheral blood, taken on day 0 of AZD1222 vaccination. The source is an adult in good health. The J gene is TRBJ2-5, the V gene TRBV27, with D uncertain. CDR3 bases: TGTGCCAGCAGTTTTGGTGACGGCAAAGAGACCCAGTACTTC. This encodes CASSFGDGKETQYF.